The 24 T cell receptor beta chains in this list originate from one sample, sequenced in a study of blood T cell repertoires in COVID-19. Clones were sequenced by immunoSEQ multiplex PCR, and TCRdb holds only the in-frame ones, with some missing. Of 72,000 or so clones in the sample, 80% to 95% were seen once. Material: peripheral blood. The receptors were gathered from a woman of 80 years or more with acute or convalescent COVID-19.

This chain uses TRBV24-1 with TRBJ1-6; 8 bases line up with TRBD1. With 4 bases clipped from V and 4 bases from J, the junction kept 8 bases outside the gene matches. There are 17 residues in the CDR3. Germline-derived CDR1 and CDR2 are KGHDR and SFDVKD. The CDR3 spells CATSDFHGQGYNSPLHF. The CDR3 coding sequence is TGTGCCACCAGTGACTTCCACGGACAGGGATATAATTCACCCCTCCACTTT.

The chain recombines TRBV4-1 with TRBJ2-7, with D tentatively TRBD1 (6 bases). CDR3 length equals 14 residues. CDR1 MGHRA and CDR2 YSYEKL come from the germline V gene. Trimming cost V 2 bases and J 4 bases, with 12 bases left between them. For the CDR3, the DNA is TGCGCCAGCAGCCAAAGGCAACAGGGATACGAGCAGTACTTC. It is translated as CASSQRQQGYEQYF.

This chain uses TRBV19 with TRBJ1-2, with 8 bases fitting TRBD1. Germline trimming cut 3 bases from V and 5 bases from J; bases unmatched to any gene: 5. CDR3 length: 14 amino acids. Germline CDR1 reads LNHDA; CDR2 reads SQIVND (reference sequence). The CDR3 loop reads CASSIPGGRYGYTF. CDR3 sequence (DNA): TGTGCCAGTAGTATTCCAGGGGGCCGGTATGGCTACACCTTC.

V gene TRBV4-1 combines with J gene TRBJ2-1, with 10 bases lining up with TRBD2. The CDR3 is 22 residues long. Per the germline V gene, CDR1 is MGHRA and CDR2 is YSYEKL. Trimming removed 3 bases from V and 0 bases from J; junction bases left unmatched: 20. In DNA, the CDR3 is TGCGCCAGCAGCCATCAAACTCGGACTAGCGGCCCTCTTCCTAGCTCCTACAATGAGCAGTTCTTC. It yields the protein CASSHQTRTSGPLPSSYNEQFF.

The V call is TRBV18, the J call TRBJ1-2; 8 bases align to TRBD1. V shed 2 bases, J shed 6 bases, and the junction held 8 bases outside the gene matches. The germline V gene encodes CDR1 KGHSH and CDR2 LQKENI. This CDR3 region has 15 residues. CDR3 nucleotide sequence: TGTGCCAGCTCACCATACAGGGGGACCTATAATGGCTACACCTTC. Encoded protein: CASSPYRGTYNGYTF.

Regarding this clone: One end of the junction fails to match germline, which may point to a read error. The chain has TRBV18 and TRBJ2-5, with a weak D call TRBD1 (5 bases). CDR3 size: 15 residues. Germline CDR1 reads KGHSH; CDR2 reads LQKENI. Written as DNA, the CDR3 is TGTGCCAGCTCAACACCGTCAGGACAACAAGAGACCCAGTACTTC. Translating it yields CASSTPSGQQETQYF.

This clone was picked up a small number of times. The gene calls are TRBV6-2 or TRBV6-3 and TRBJ2-7, with TRBD2 as a possible D gene (6 bases). Germline V gene lookup returns CDR1 MNHEY and CDR2 SVGEGT. CDR3 length equals 19 residues. The ends were cut back, 2 bases at V and 0 bases at J, with 23 bases in the middle. CDR3 sequence: CASSYTRESSATSSYEQYF. In DNA, the CDR3 is TGTGCCAGCAGTTACACCCGGGAGTCTAGCGCTACCAGCTCCTACGAGCAGTACTTC.

The chain employs TRBV25-1 and TRBJ1-4; weak D call: TRBD1 (6 bases). Per germline, CDR1 MGHDK and CDR2 SYGVNS. V gave up 8 bases and J gave up 3 bases, with 13 bases separating them. The CDR3 is 14 residues long. In nucleotides, the CDR3 is TGTGCCAGCTCCGGACAGCCGGCTAATGAAAAACTGTTTTTT. Its translation: CASSGQPANEKLFF.

This CDR3 reads CASSWTENTEAFF. CDR3 coding DNA: TGTGCCAGCAGTTGGACAGAAAACACTGAAGCTTTCTTT. This chain links TRBV2 with TRBJ1-1, with TRBD1 as a possible D gene (6 bases). CDR1 is SNHLY, CDR2 FYNNEI, per germline. Deletions cut 5 bases from V and 2 bases from J, with 9 bases between. The CDR3 contains 13 residues.

The genes are TRBV11-1 and TRBJ1-4; tentative D call: TRBD1 (6 bases). This CDR3 has 14 residues. Trimming left V 5 bases short and J 8 bases short, with 15 bases between. Germline V CDR1 and CDR2: SGHAT, FQDESV (reference sequence). The CDR3 DNA reads as TGTGCCAGCAGCGCCTACAGGGACGGGGAAAAACTGTTTTTT. It is translated as CASSAYRDGEKLFF.

V usage is TRBV6-1 and J usage is TRBJ1-2; a weak D match, TRBD1 (5 bases). Germline V gives CDR1 MNHNS, CDR2 SASEGT. With 3 bases removed from V and 11 bases from J, the gap between germline ends came to 7 bases. This CDR3 has 10 amino acids. The CDR3 protein is CASSEGPYTF. The CDR3 DNA reads TGTGCCAGCAGTGAGGGGCCGTACACCTTC.

The chain recombines TRBV7-8 with TRBJ1-2, with 7 nucleotides matching TRBD1. V shed 5 bases and J 0 bases; nucleotides not matched to a gene: 6. Germline-derived CDR1 and CDR2 are SGHVS and FQNEAQ. This CDR3 is 15 amino acids long. The CDR3 region is CASSPMGTANYGYTF. CDR3 nucleotides: TGTGCCAGCAGCCCTATGGGGACAGCTAACTATGGCTACACCTTC.

This chain links TRBV19 with TRBJ2-6, with D possibly matching TRBD2 (6 bases). V was trimmed by 8 bases and J by 5 bases, leaving 19 bases between them. The germline V gene has CDR1 LNHDA and CDR2 SQIVND (reference sequence). This CDR3 is 16 amino acids long. The CDR3 loop reads CASLLSGRGRANVLTF. Here the CDR3 DNA reads TGTGCCAGTCTCCTCAGCGGGCGCGGTAGGGCCAACGTCCTGACTTTC. Drawing the rest from reference TRBV19 and TRBJ2-6, the complete variable domain is DGGITQSPKYLFRKEGQNVTLSCEQNLNHDAMYWYRQDPGQGLRLIYYSQIVNDFQKGDIAEGYSVSREKKESFPLTVTSAQKNPTAFYLCASLLSGRGRANVLTFGAGSRLTVL.

Of note for this clone: An end of the junction does not agree with germline; a read error may underlie this. The chain has TRBV7-7 and TRBJ2-1; TRBD1 matches at 7 bases. CDR1 and CDR2 (germline): SSHAT, FNYEAQ (reference sequence). The CDR3 extends over 17 amino acids. CDR3 nucleotides: TGTGCTAGCAGCCAGTCGCGTGACAGGGTCTCCTACAATGAGCAGTTCTTC. Translated, it gives CASSQSRDRVSYNEQFF. Variable domain in full (rest from reference TRBV7-7 and TRBJ2-1): GAGVSQSPRYKVTKRGQDVTLRCDPISSHATLYWYQQALGQGPEFLTYFNYEAQPDKSGLPSDRFSAERPEGSISTLTIQRTEQRDSAMYRCASSQSRDRVSYNEQFFGPGTRLTVL.

The chain joins TRBV5-8 to TRBJ1-6; 7 bases match TRBD1. V was pared by 0 bases and J by 10 bases, with 7 bases of the junction left unmatched. This CDR3 region has 15 residues. Germline lookup yields CDR1 SGHTS and CDR2 YDEGEE. This chain's CDR3 is CASSLGIGGRSPLHF. In DNA, the CDR3 is TGTGCCAGCAGCTTGGGGATAGGGGGCAGGTCACCCCTCCACTTT.

Turning to this clone: Other DNA sequences from this sample encode an identical CDR3 as well. The rearrangement links TRBV18 to TRBJ1-1; the D gene is possibly TRBD1 (5 bases). Trimming took 0 bases from V and 7 from J, leaving 9 bases between them. The CDR3 sequence is 13 residues long. The germline gives CDR1 KGHSH, CDR2 LQKENI. This CDR3 reads CASSPPLGGEAFF. In nucleotides, the CDR3 is TGTGCCAGCTCACCACCGCTCGGGGGTGAAGCTTTCTTT.

The V call is TRBV5-1, the J call TRBJ1-1; no clear D gene. V was shortened by 2 bases and J by 0 bases, with 11 bases between the two germline ends. The CDR3 runs to 15 residues. From germline, CDR1 is SGHRS and CDR2 YFSETQ. The chain's CDR3 is CASSFGGFMNTEAFF. In DNA form, the CDR3 reads TGCGCCAGCAGCTTTGGAGGGTTCATGAACACTGAAGCTTTCTTT. Filled out from reference TRBV5-1 and TRBJ1-1, the complete variable domain reads KAGVTQTPRYLIKTRGQQVTLSCSPISGHRSVSWYQQTPGQGLQFLFEYFSETQRNKGNFPGRFSGRQFSNSRSEMNVSTLELGDSALYLCASSFGGFMNTEAFFGQGTRLTVV.

This chain uses TRBV9 with TRBJ2-3, with a weak D call TRBD2 (5 bases). The ends were cut back, 0 bases at V and 2 bases at J, with 10 bases in the middle. Germline V lookup: CDR1 SGDLS, CDR2 YYNGEE. The CDR3 totals 15 residues. The chain's CDR3 is CASSVGLRATDTQYF. For the CDR3, the DNA is TGTGCCAGCAGCGTAGGCCTGCGGGCCACAGATACGCAGTATTTT.

J is TRBJ2-3 and V is TRBV19; D perhaps matches TRBD1 (6 bases). Germline V CDR1 and CDR2: LNHDA, SQIVND (reference sequence). V shed 6 bases and J shed 4 bases, with 11 bases lying between them. This CDR3 spans 13 amino acids. CDR3 region: CASRVGTSDTQYF. DNA for the CDR3: TGTGCCAGTAGAGTGGGGACATCAGATACGCAGTATTTT.

CDR3 nucleotide sequence: TGTGCCAGCAGCTCCTGGCGGCCCGGCCGCCACTATGGCTACACCTTC. This codes for CASSSWRPGRHYGYTF. The chain joins TRBV5-6 to TRBJ1-2; no clear D gene. From germline, CDR1 is SGHDT and CDR2 YYEEEE. The germline V and J ends were trimmed by 3 bases and 3 bases, with 18 bases remaining between them. The CDR3 is 16 amino acids.

The V gene is TRBV10-2, the J gene TRBJ1-5, with a tentative D call TRBD1 (5 bases). The CDR3 spans 15 residues. From germline, CDR1 is WSHSY and CDR2 SAAADI. V lost 1 base and J 1 base, leaving 8 bases between the germline ends. The CDR3 here is CASSELGLSNQPQHF. The CDR3 nucleotides read TGCGCCAGCAGTGAGTTGGGACTAAGCAATCAGCCCCAGCATTTT.

The rearrangement joins TRBV2 to TRBJ2-7; TRBD2 agrees at 7 bases. The CDR3 consists of 12 residues. V dropped 7 bases and J dropped 2; count of bases not matched to a gene: 2. Germline CDR1 and CDR2: SNHLY and FYNNEI. The CDR3 region has the DNA TGTGCCAGCAAGGCGGGAGCCTACGAGCAGTACTTC. It is translated as CASKAGAYEQYF.

The CDR3 sequence is CASSPYLTTNTGELFF. In DNA form, the CDR3 reads TGTGCCAGCAGTCCCTATTTGACTACGAACACCGGGGAGCTGTTTTTT. The chain employs TRBV3-1 (or the pseudogene TRBV3-2) and TRBJ2-2; maybe TRBD2 (5 bases). The CDR3 runs 16 residues. Trimming took off 6 bases at V and 0 bases at J, with 14 bases between the two ends. Looked up from germline, CDR1 is LGHDT and CDR2 is YNNKEL (reference sequence).

This sequence joins TRBV5-1 and TRBJ1-1, with D possibly matching TRBD1 (6 bases). V lost 3 bases, J lost 1 base, and 10 bases lay in between. This CDR3 is built from 14 residues. Germline-derived CDR1 and CDR2 are SGHRS and YFSETQ. CDR3 loop: CASSWDIGNTEAFF. The CDR3 DNA is TGCGCCAGCAGCTGGGACATCGGGAACACTGAAGCTTTCTTT.